This T cell receptor beta chain stems from a study of cytomegalovirus exposure and HLA in healthy donors. Across the whole study: When 398 donors were genotyped, approximately 80% of them were found to fall in the Caucasian-associated ancestry cluster. Overall study results and limits: Later analysis reportedly placed an Asian-associated ancestry cluster below the approximately 730-donor mean in N-insertions.

The PCR made use of 60 Vbeta and 13 Jbeta primers. Measured with immunoSEQ multiplex PCR; TCRdb has only the in-frame clones, and not every one. The sample shows approximately 150,000 clones, 80% of them seen only once. Worth noting for this clone: The target antigen is unknown.

The CDR3 is made up of 15 amino acids. The V and J ends lost 2 bases and 2 bases respectively, with 11 bases between them. The germline CDR1 and CDR2 sequences are SGHVS and FNYEAQ. Sample: PBMCs. This rearrangement joins TRBV7-6 to TRBJ2-3; weak D call: TRBD1 (6 bases). This clonotype was sampled from a male donor in good health and CMV-seronegative. CDR3 loop: CASSLLGQNTDTQYF. The CDR3 DNA is TGTGCCAGCAGCTTACTGGGACAAAACACAGATACGCAGTATTTT.